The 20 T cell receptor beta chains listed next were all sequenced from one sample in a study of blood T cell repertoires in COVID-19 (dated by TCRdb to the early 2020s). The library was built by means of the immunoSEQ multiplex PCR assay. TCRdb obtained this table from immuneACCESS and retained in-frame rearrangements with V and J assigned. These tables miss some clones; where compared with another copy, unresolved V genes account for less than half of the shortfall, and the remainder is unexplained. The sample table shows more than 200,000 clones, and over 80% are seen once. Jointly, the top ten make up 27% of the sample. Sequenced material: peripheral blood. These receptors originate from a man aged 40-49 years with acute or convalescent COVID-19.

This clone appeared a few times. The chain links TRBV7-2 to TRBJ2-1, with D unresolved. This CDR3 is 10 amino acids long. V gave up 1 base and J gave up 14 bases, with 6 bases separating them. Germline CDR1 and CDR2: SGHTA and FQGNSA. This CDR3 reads CASSLDPKFF. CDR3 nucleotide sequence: TGTGCCAGCAGCTTAGATCCCAAGTTCTTC.

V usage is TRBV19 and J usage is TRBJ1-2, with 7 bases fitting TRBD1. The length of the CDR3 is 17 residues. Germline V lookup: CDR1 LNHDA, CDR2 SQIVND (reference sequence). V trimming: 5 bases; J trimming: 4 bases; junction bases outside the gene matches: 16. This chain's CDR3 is CASSPRGTDSGFYGYTF. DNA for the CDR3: TGTGCCAGTAGTCCTAGGGGGACAGACAGTGGCTTCTATGGCTACACCTTC.

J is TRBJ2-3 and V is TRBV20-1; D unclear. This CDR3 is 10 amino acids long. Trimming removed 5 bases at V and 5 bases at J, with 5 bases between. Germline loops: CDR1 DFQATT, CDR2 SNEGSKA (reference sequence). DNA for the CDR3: TGCAGTGCTCTAATAGATACGCAGTATTTT. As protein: CSALIDTQYF.

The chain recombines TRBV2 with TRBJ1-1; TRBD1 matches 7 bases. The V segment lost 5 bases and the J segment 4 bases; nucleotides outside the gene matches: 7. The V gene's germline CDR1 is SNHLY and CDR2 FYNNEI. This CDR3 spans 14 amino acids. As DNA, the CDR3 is TGTGCCAGCAGTATTACAGGGGCGAGCACTGAAGCTTTCTTT. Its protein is CASSITGASTEAFF.

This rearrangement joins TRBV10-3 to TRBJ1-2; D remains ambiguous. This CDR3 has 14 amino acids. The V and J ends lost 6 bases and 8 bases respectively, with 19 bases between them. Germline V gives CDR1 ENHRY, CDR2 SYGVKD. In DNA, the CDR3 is TGTGCCATCAGGTCTACGGGAGGCCTAGGCGGCTACACCTTC. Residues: CAIRSTGGLGGYTF.

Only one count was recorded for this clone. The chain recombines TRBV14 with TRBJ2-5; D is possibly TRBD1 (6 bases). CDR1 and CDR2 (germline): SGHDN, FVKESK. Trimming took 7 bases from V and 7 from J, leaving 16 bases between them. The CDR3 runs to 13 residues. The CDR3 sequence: CASTRDTGGTQYF. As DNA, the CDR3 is TGTGCCAGCACCCGGGACACCGGAGGGACCCAGTACTTC.

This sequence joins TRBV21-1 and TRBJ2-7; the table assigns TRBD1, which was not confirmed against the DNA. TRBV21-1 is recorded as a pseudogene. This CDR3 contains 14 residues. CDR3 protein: CASRMDSYPYEQYF. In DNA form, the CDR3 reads TGTGCCAGCAGGATGGACAGTTATCCCTACGAGCAGTACTTC.

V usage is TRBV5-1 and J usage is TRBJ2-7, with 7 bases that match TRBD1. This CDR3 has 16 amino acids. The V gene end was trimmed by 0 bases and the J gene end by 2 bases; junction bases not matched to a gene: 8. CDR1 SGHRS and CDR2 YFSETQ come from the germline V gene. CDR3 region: CASSLALNRGTYEQYF. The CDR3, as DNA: TGCGCCAGCAGCTTGGCCCTTAACAGGGGTACCTACGAGCAGTACTTC. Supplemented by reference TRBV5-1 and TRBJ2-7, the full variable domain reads KAGVTQTPRYLIKTRGQQVTLSCSPISGHRSVSWYQQTPGQGLQFLFEYFSETQRNKGNFPGRFSGRQFSNSRSEMNVSTLELGDSALYLCASSLALNRGTYEQYFGPGTRLTVT.

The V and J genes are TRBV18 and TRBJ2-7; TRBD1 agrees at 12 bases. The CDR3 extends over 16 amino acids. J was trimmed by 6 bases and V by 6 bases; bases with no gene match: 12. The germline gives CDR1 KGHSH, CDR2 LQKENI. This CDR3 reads CASSPTTGTGGLEQYF. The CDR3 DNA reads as TGTGCCAGCTCGCCCACGACCGGGACAGGGGGCCTCGAGCAGTACTTC.

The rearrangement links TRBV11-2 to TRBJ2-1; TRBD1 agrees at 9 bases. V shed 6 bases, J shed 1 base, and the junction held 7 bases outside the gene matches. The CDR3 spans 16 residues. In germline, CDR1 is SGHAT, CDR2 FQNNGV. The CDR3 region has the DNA TGTGCCAGCAGGCCGACCGGGACAGGGTCCTACAATGAGCAGTTCTTC. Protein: CASRPTGTGSYNEQFF.

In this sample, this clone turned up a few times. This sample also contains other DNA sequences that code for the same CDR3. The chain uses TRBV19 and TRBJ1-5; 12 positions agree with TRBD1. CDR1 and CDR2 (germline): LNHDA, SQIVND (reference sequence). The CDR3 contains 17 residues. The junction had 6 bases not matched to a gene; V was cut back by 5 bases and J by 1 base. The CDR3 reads CASSPGTGGSSNQPQHF. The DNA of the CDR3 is TGTGCCAGTAGTCCCGGGACAGGGGGCTCCAGCAATCAGCCCCAGCATTTT.

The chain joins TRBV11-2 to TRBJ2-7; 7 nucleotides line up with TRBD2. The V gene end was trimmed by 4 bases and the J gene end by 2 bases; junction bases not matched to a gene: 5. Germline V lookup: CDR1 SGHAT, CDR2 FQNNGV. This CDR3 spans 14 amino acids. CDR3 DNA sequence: TGTGCCAGCAGCTGGAGCGGGGAGGCCTACGAGCAGTACTTC. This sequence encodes CASSWSGEAYEQYF.

The CDR3 DNA sequence: TGTGCCAGCAGCTTAAATCCGACACTTAACACCGGGGAGCTGTTTTTT. Amino acids: CASSLNPTLNTGELFF. This rearrangement joins TRBV7-3 to TRBJ2-2, with D uncertain. Trimming cost V 1 base and J 2 bases, with 11 bases left between them. This CDR3 spans 16 amino acids. Per germline, CDR1 SGHTA and CDR2 FQGTGA.

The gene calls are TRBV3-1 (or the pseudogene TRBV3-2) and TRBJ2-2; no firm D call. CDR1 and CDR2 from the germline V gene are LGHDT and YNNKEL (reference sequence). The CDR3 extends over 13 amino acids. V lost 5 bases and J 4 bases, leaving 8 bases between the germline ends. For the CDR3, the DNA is TGTGCCAGCAGCGTTAGATTCACCGGGGAGCTGTTTTTT. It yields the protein CASSVRFTGELFF.

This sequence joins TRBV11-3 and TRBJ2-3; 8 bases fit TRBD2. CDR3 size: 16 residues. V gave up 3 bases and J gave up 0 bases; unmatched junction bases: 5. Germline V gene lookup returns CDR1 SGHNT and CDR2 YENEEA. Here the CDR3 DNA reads TGTGCCAGCAGCTTCGGACTAGCAGGGAGCACAGATACGCAGTATTTT. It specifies CASSFGLAGSTDTQYF.

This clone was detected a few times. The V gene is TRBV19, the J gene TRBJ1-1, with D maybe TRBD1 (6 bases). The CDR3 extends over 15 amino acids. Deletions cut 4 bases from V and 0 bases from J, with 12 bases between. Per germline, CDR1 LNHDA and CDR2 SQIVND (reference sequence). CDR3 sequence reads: CASSSQGQLNTEAFF. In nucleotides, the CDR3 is TGTGCCAGTAGTAGCCAAGGACAGCTGAACACTGAAGCTTTCTTT.

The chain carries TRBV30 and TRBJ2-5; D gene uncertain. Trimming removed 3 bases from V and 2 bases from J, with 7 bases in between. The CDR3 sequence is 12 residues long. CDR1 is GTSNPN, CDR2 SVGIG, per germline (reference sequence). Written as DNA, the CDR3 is TGTGCCTGGAGCGCAGATCAAGAGACCCAGTACTTC. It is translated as CAWSADQETQYF.

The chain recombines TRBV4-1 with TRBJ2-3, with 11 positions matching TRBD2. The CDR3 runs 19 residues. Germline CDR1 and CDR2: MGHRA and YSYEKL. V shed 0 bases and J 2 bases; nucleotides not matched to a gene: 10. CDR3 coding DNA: TGCGCCAGCAGCCAAGAACCTAGCGGGAGGAAGGCCTACACAGATACGCAGTATTTT. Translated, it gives CASSQEPSGRKAYTDTQYF.

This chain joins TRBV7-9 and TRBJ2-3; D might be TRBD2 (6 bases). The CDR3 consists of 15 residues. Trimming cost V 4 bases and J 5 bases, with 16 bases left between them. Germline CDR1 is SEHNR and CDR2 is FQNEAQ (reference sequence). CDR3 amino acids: CASSWDSRAGDTQYF. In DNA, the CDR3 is TGTGCCAGCAGCTGGGACTCCCGAGCGGGAGATACGCAGTATTTT.

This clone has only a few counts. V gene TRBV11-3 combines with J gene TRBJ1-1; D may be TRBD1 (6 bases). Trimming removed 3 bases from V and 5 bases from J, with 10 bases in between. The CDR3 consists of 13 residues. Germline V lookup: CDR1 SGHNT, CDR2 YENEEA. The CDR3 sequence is CASSFLRGTEAFF. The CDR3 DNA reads TGTGCCAGCAGCTTTTTGAGGGGGACTGAAGCTTTCTTT.